Sequencing of this T cell receptor beta chain was carried out in a study of cytomegalovirus exposure and HLA in healthy donors. This clone occurred once. Its antigen is not known. PCR involved 60 Vbeta and 13 Jbeta primers. Assay: immunoSEQ multiplex PCR; the TCRdb copy retains only in-frame clones and omits some. The repertoire includes approximately 93,000 clones, roughly three quarters of them detected once, and less than 3.5% sits in the top ten. Study-level findings and limits: In a later analysis, V- and J-gene trimming of beta chains associated with a DCLRE1C missense variant, replicated independently. Reportedly, a later analysis found an Asian-associated ancestry cluster had fewer N-insertions than the roughly 670-donor mean. It was reported that TCR beta sequences correctly inferred the HLA-A and HLA-B alleles for most subjects.

Source material: PBMCs. The receptor's source is a male donor in good health and CMV-seropositive.

The CDR3 here is CASSRQSSYNEQFF. CDR3 in DNA: TGTGCCAGCAGCCGACAGAGCTCCTACAATGAGCAGTTCTTC. The V and J genes are TRBV2 and TRBJ2-1, with a weak D call TRBD1 (5 bases). The germline V gene has CDR1 SNHLY and CDR2 FYNNEI. Between the trimmed V and J ends, which lost 6 bases and 0 bases, there was a span of 9 bases. The CDR3 covers 14 residues. The full variable domain, in which reference TRBV2 and TRBJ2-1 provide the parts outside the CDR3, is EPEVTQTPSHQVTQMGQEVILRCVPISNHLYFYWYRQILGQKVEFLVSFYNNEISEKSEIFDDQFSVERPDGSNFTLKIRSTKLEDSAMYFCASSRQSSYNEQFFGPGTRLTVL.